Only a few counts were recorded for the clone carrying this T cell receptor beta chain. This sample was included in a study of blood T cells in healthy people across ages. This CDR3 has 15 amino acids. The germline V gene has CDR1 MNHEY and CDR2 SVGAGI. V lost 4 bases and J 13 bases, leaving 25 bases between the germline ends. It was with a sample-barcoded 5' primer and a J-beta primer mix that a second PCR of about 6 to 12 cycles was run. TCRdb used MiXCR to reprocess the 5' RACE reads, holding one entry per CDR3 protein. The sample records about 1,500,000 distinct CDR3 sequences, 28% being singletons.

Source material: blood. The source of this sequence is a woman in her twenties or thirties in good health. The gene calls are TRBV6-5 and TRBJ2-5, with TRBD2 as a possible D gene (5 bases). For the CDR3, the DNA is TGTGCCAGCAGTTGCAACGGGAACCAAGATTTAAAACGGTACTTC. It translates to CASSCNGNQDLKRYF.